These 13 T cell receptor beta chains were all obtained from the same sample, sequenced in a study of blood T cell repertoires in COVID-19 (dated by TCRdb to the early 2020s). Preparation of the library involved the immunoSEQ multiplex PCR assay. Entries here come from immuneACCESS through TCRdb and include only in-frame sequences with V and J called. Some clones fail to appear in such tables; in the studies checked, an unresolved V gene covers under half of the shortfall, and the cause of the remainder is unknown. The sample table lists about 140,000 clones, just over 85% of them with a count of one. Approximately 1.4% of the sample comes from the top ten. Sequenced sample: peripheral blood. These receptors were taken from a woman in her sixties or seventies with acute or convalescent COVID-19.

Only a few counts were recorded for this clone. The rearrangement links TRBV10-2 to TRBJ1-5; possibly TRBD1 for D (5 bases). V was pared by 7 bases and J by 2 bases, with 9 bases between. CDR1 is WSHSY and CDR2 is SAAADI in the germline V gene. This CDR3 is 13 amino acids long. The DNA for the CDR3 is TGCGCCAGCACCTGGGGGGGCAATCAGCCCCAGCATTTT. This gives the protein CASTWGGNQPQHF.

On this clone: At one of its ends the junction is not consistent with the germline gene, which may arise from a read error. This sequence joins TRBV19 and TRBJ1-1, with TRBD1 matching over 8 bases. The CDR3 is made up of 16 amino acids. The germline V gene has CDR1 LNHDA and CDR2 SQIVND (reference sequence). CDR3 sequence (DNA): TGTGCCGGTAGTAAGACAGGGGCCGCGTCGAACACTGAAGCTTTCTTT. Its translation: CAGSKTGAASNTEAFF.

The sample holds one count of this clone. The V gene is TRBV5-1, the J gene TRBJ1-1; D may be TRBD1 (6 bases). The CDR3 length is 14 residues. Germline V CDR1 and CDR2: SGHRS, YFSETQ. The V end lost 4 bases, the J end lost 1 base, and 11 bases lay between the germline ends. The chain's CDR3 is CASSPGQPNTEAFF. The CDR3 DNA follows: TGCGCCAGCAGCCCAGGACAGCCGAACACTGAAGCTTTCTTT.

In this sample, this clone turned up a few times. V and J are TRBV4-2 and TRBJ1-2; tentative D call: TRBD1 (5 bases). CDR3 length equals 16 residues. Trimming removed 1 base at V and 4 bases at J, with 16 bases between. Germline V lookup: CDR1 LGHNA, CDR2 YNFKEQ. This chain's CDR3 is CASSQGDGRGGYGYTF. Written as DNA, the CDR3 is TGTGCCAGCAGCCAAGGAGATGGGCGGGGCGGCTATGGCTACACCTTC.

This clone has only a few counts. V is TRBV6-6 and J is TRBJ2-1; 8 bases map to TRBD1. V shed 2 bases and J 8 bases; nucleotides not matched to a gene: 5. Per germline, CDR1 MNHNY and CDR2 SVGAGI (reference sequence). The CDR3 has 14 amino acids. The CDR3: CASSYEGQGYEQFF. CDR3 sequence (DNA): TGTGCCAGCAGTTACGAAGGACAGGGATATGAGCAGTTCTTC.

The chain links TRBV28 to TRBJ1-1, with TRBD1 as a possible D gene (6 bases). Germline CDR1 is MDHEN and CDR2 is SYDVKM. CDR3 length: 13 residues. Between the trimmed V and J ends, which lost 6 bases and 3 bases, there was a span of 11 bases. The CDR3 loop reads CASSGQLDTEAFF. Here the CDR3 DNA reads TGTGCCAGCAGCGGACAGCTTGACACTGAAGCTTTCTTT.

This clone was recorded a few times. This chain uses TRBV7-9 with TRBJ1-2; 7 bases fit TRBD1. The V gene end was trimmed by 5 bases and the J gene end by 6 bases; junction bases not matched to a gene: 12. From germline, CDR1 is SEHNR and CDR2 FQNEAQ (reference sequence). CDR3 length equals 15 residues. CDR3 loop: CASSPEGARRNGYTF. CDR3 bases: TGTGCCAGCAGCCCGGAGGGGGCGAGAAGAAATGGCTACACCTTC.

This clone has only one observation. The chain carries TRBV4-1 and TRBJ1-4, with 8 bases fitting TRBD1. The CDR3 covers 17 residues. Germline V gene data show CDR1 as MGHRA and CDR2 as YSYEKL. V shed 5 bases, J shed 8 bases, and the junction held 16 bases outside the gene matches. In DNA form, the CDR3 reads TGCGCCAGCAGCTACCGGGACAGGTCTATTTCACGAGAAAAACTGTTTTTT. Encoded protein: CASSYRDRSISREKLFF.

The chain joins TRBV4-1 to TRBJ1-2; D call uncertain. V lost 4 bases to trimming and J lost 4 bases, with 16 bases between them. Germline loops: CDR1 MGHRA, CDR2 YSYEKL. The CDR3 has 15 amino acids. This chain's CDR3 is CASSPGHGSSYGYTF. DNA for the CDR3: TGCGCCAGCAGCCCCGGCCACGGGAGTTCCTATGGCTACACCTTC.

The genes are TRBV28 and TRBJ2-1; D is perhaps TRBD2 (6 bases). The CDR3 loop spans 12 amino acids. Germline V lookup: CDR1 MDHEN, CDR2 SYDVKM. With 6 bases removed from V and 13 bases from J, the gap between germline ends came to 16 bases. The CDR3 is CASRMMGGLQFF. The CDR3 bases are TGTGCCAGCAGGATGATGGGGGGACTTCAGTTCTTC.

The chain employs TRBV19 and TRBJ1-2; TRBD1 might be the D (5 bases). The CDR3 spans 15 residues. V lost 7 bases to trimming and J lost 6 bases, with 21 bases between them. CDR1 is LNHDA and CDR2 is SQIVND in the germline V gene (reference sequence). The CDR3 region is CASTVGGEPYDGYTF. DNA of the CDR3: TGTGCCAGTACAGTAGGAGGGGAACCTTATGATGGCTACACCTTC.

V and J are TRBV9 and TRBJ1-1; D unclear. Germline V gives CDR1 SGDLS, CDR2 YYNGEE. The CDR3 has 13 amino acids. V was cut by 3 bases and J by 1 base, with 7 bases left in between. In DNA form, the CDR3 reads TGTGCCAGCAGCGCACTCCCGAACACTGAAGCTTTCTTT. Its protein product is CASSALPNTEAFF. The full variable domain, with the rest looked up from reference TRBV9 and TRBJ1-1, is DSGVTQTPKHLITATGQRVTLRCSPRSGDLSVYWYQQSLDQGLQFLIQYYNGEERAKGNILERFSAQQFPDLHSELNLSSLELGDSALYFCASSALPNTEAFFGQGTRLTVV.

The chain couples TRBV2 to TRBJ1-3; D uncertain. The germline V gene has CDR1 SNHLY and CDR2 FYNNEI. The V end was cut by 4 bases, the J end by 0 bases, with 13 bases between. The CDR3 extends over 16 amino acids. The CDR3 region is CASSAMRRSSGNTIYF. The CDR3 coding sequence is TGTGCCAGCAGTGCCATGAGGAGAAGCTCTGGAAACACCATATATTTT.